This T cell receptor beta chain was sequenced in a study of T cell repertoires in cytomegalovirus infection. One entry per CDR3 protein results from TCRdb running MiXCR on the reads. In the table there are fewer than 700,000 distinct CDR3 sequences, more than 20% of which are singletons. V lost 2 bases to trimming and J lost 5 bases, with 12 bases between them. The CDR3 covers 13 residues. In germline, CDR1 is SQVTM, CDR2 ANQGSEA. Sequenced input: CD8+ T cells from PBMCs. This chain joins TRBV29-1 and TRBJ2-5; the D gene could be TRBD1 or TRBD2 (5 bases each). The source is a human donor in good health (CMV status not recorded). Some clones in this sample may be carry-over from other donors' samples. The CDR3 sequence: CSVELSGPETQYF. The CDR3 bases are TGCAGCGTTGAACTATCGGGGCCGGAGACCCAGTACTTC.